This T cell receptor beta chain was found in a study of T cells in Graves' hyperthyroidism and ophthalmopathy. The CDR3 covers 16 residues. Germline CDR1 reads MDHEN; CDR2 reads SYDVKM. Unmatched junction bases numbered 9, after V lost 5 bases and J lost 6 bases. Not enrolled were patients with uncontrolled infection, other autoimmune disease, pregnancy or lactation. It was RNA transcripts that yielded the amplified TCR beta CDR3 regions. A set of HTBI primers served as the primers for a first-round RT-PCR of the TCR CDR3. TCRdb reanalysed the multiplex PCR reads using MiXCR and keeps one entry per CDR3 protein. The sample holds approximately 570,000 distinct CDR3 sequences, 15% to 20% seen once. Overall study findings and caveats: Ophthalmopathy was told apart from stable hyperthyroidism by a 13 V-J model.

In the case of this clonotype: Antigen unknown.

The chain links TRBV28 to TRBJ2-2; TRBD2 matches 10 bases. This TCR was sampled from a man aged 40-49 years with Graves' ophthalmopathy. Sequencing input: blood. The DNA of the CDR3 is TGTGCCAGCAGTCGACCGGGACTAGCGAAGCCCGGGGAGCTGTTTTTT. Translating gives CASSRPGLAKPGELFF.